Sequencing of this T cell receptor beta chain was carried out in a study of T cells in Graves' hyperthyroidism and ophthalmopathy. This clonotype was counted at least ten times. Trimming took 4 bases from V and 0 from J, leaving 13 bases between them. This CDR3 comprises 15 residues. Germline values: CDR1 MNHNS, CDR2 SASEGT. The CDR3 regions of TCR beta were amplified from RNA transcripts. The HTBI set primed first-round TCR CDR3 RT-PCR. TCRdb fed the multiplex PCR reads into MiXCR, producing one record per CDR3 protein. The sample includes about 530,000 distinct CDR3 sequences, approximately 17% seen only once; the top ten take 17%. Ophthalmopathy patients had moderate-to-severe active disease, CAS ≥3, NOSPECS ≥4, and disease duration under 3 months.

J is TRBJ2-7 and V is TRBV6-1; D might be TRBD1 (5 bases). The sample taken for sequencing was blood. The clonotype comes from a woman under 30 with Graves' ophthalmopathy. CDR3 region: CASSALKGPSYEQYF. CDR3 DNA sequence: TGTGCCAGCAGTGCCCTAAAGGGGCCCTCCTACGAGCAGTACTTC.